The 31 T cell receptor beta chains in this list originate from one sample, sequenced in a study of CD8 T cells in ankylosing spondylitis. TCRdb re-analysed the 5' RACE reads in MiXCR, keeping a single row per CDR3 protein. This repertoire shows 300,000 to 350,000 distinct CDR3 sequences, 14% to 15% found once; its top ten account for about 1%. Sequencing used blood, either unsorted or a sorted T cell fraction (not recorded which). The receptors come from a male donor with ankylosing spondylitis or in good health (not recorded which).

V and J are TRBV20-1 and TRBJ2-3, with 8 bases that match TRBD2. The CDR3 extends over 14 amino acids. V was pared by 7 bases and J by 4 bases, with 10 bases of the junction left unmatched. The germline gives CDR1 DFQATT, CDR2 SNEGSKA (reference sequence). The CDR3, as DNA: TGCAGTGTCAGGAATAGCGGGGACGCAGATACGCAGTATTTT. It codes for CSVRNSGDADTQYF.

CDR3 DNA: TGTGCCAGCCGTCAAGAGCGGGATAGGAACGACGAGCAGTACTTC. This gives the protein CASRQERDRNDEQYF. The chain carries TRBV6-1 and TRBJ2-7, with 7 bases aligning to TRBD2. V gave up 8 bases and J gave up 5 bases; unmatched junction bases: 15. The CDR3 consists of 15 residues. Germline-derived CDR1 and CDR2 are MNHNS and SASEGT.

The CDR3, as DNA: TGTGCCAGCAGCACGTCTAGCGGGGGATACACCGGGGAGCTGTTTTTT. As protein: CASSTSSGGYTGELFF. The chain has TRBV7-2 and TRBJ2-2, with 10 bases aligning to TRBD2. CDR1 is SGHTA, CDR2 FQGNSA, per germline. V shed 5 bases and J 3 bases; nucleotides not matched to a gene: 6. The CDR3 consists of 16 residues. The full variable domain, in which reference TRBV7-2 and TRBJ2-2 provide the parts outside the CDR3, is GAGVSQSPSNKVTEKGKDVELRCDPISGHTALYWYRQSLGQGLEFLIYFQGNSAPDKSGLPSDRFSAERTGGSVSTLTIQRTQQEDSAVYLCASSTSSGGYTGELFFGEGSRLTVL.

This chain joins TRBV29-1 and TRBJ2-7, with 7 nucleotides matching TRBD2. The CDR3 loop spans 15 amino acids. The germline CDR1 and CDR2 sequences are SQVTM and ANQGSEA. V shed 4 bases, J shed 9 bases, and the junction held 18 bases outside the gene matches. The CDR3 DNA follows: TGCAGCGTTGCTCCTCTCGAGGCTAGCGGATCGGGGCAGTACTTC. Protein: CSVAPLEASGSGQYF.

This clonotype came up a few times. The chain joins TRBV19 to TRBJ2-1, with D hard to call. The germline CDR1 and CDR2 sequences are LNHDA and SQIVND (reference sequence). The V end lost 5 bases, the J end lost 7 bases, and 12 bases lay between the germline ends. This CDR3 comprises 13 residues. Here the CDR3 reads CASSPSHNNEQFF. For the CDR3, the DNA is TGTGCCAGTAGTCCCTCCCACAATAATGAGCAGTTCTTC.

This clonotype was seen a few times. The chain employs TRBV11-2 and TRBJ1-1; the D is unclear. The germline V gene encodes CDR1 SGHAT and CDR2 FQNNGV. V was clipped by 6 bases and J by 3 bases, with 23 bases between them. The CDR3 loop spans 17 amino acids. The CDR3 region is CASSPILFASRYTEAFF. The CDR3 coding sequence is TGTGCCAGCAGTCCTATTCTCTTTGCCTCTAGGTACACTGAAGCTTTCTTT. The variable domain in full, completed from reference TRBV11-2 and TRBJ1-1, reads EAGVAQSPRYKIIEKRQSVAFWCNPISGHATLYWYQQILGQGPKLLIQFQNNGVVDDSQLPKDRFSAERLKGVDSTLKIQPAKLEDSAVYLCASSPILFASRYTEAFFGQGTRLTVV.

The chain is built from TRBV5-1 and TRBJ2-6; TRBD2 agrees at 12 bases. Looked up from germline, CDR1 is SGHRS and CDR2 is YFSETQ. With 6 bases clipped from V and 0 bases from J, the junction kept 13 bases outside the gene matches. The CDR3 extends over 20 amino acids. The chain's CDR3 is CASMLSPGLAGTSGANVLTF. CDR3 DNA: TGCGCCAGCATGCTATCCCCCGGACTAGCGGGAACCTCTGGGGCCAACGTCCTGACTTTC. The full variable domain, completed using reference TRBV5-1 and TRBJ2-6, is KAGVTQTPRYLIKTRGQQVTLSCSPISGHRSVSWYQQTPGQGLQFLFEYFSETQRNKGNFPGRFSGRQFSNSRSEMNVSTLELGDSALYLCASMLSPGLAGTSGANVLTFGAGSRLTVL.

This clonotype showed up just a few times. The chain has TRBV6-1 and TRBJ1-5, with D unclear. The CDR3 is 13 amino acids. Looked up from germline, CDR1 is MNHNS and CDR2 is SASEGT. Trimming removed 7 bases at V and 3 bases at J, with 10 bases between. CDR3 protein: CASTPEINQPQHF. The CDR3 bases are TGTGCCAGCACACCGGAGATCAATCAGCCCCAGCATTTT.

J is TRBJ2-1 and V is TRBV7-9; possibly TRBD1 for D (6 bases). CDR3 length: 17 residues. Trimming took off 1 base at V and 5 bases at J, with 18 bases between the two ends. From germline, CDR1 is SEHNR and CDR2 FQNEAQ (reference sequence). DNA for the CDR3: TGTGCCAGCAGCTTAGGGTCGACAGGAATAAGGGACAATGAGCAGTTCTTC. Translated, it gives CASSLGSTGIRDNEQFF.

This clonotype has only a few counts. The V call is TRBV12-3 or TRBV12-4, the J call TRBJ1-2; D call uncertain. The CDR3 extends over 13 amino acids. Deletions cut 7 bases from V and 2 bases from J, with 11 bases between. This chain's CDR3 is CASKYGLNYGYTF. For the CDR3, the DNA is TGTGCCAGCAAATATGGACTCAACTATGGCTACACCTTC.

The V call is TRBV5-1, the J call TRBJ2-1, with 11 positions matching TRBD1. The germline gives CDR1 SGHRS, CDR2 YFSETQ. The CDR3 is 14 residues long. Unmatched junction bases numbered 6, after V lost 4 bases and J lost 9 bases. The CDR3 is CASSVDRGPSEQFF. The DNA of the CDR3 is TGCGCCAGCAGCGTGGACAGGGGGCCGAGTGAGCAGTTCTTC.

This clonotype came up a few times. The V call is TRBV11-3, the J call TRBJ2-2; tentative D call: TRBD1 (5 bases). The CDR3 consists of 15 residues. The V end lost 5 bases, the J end lost 1 base, and 11 bases lay between the germline ends. The germline gives CDR1 SGHNT, CDR2 YENEEA. The CDR3 DNA sequence: TGTGCCAGCAGCCCTGGGGCAGGGAACACCGGGGAGCTGTTTTTT. Amino acid sequence: CASSPGAGNTGELFF.

Only a few counts were recorded for this clonotype. The CDR3 DNA is TGTGCCAGCAGCGTTGCCCCGACCTCCAAAACAGATACGCAGTATTTT. Encoded protein: CASSVAPTSKTDTQYF. V is TRBV9 and J is TRBJ2-3; no clear D gene. Trimming took off 2 bases at V and 3 bases at J, with 16 bases between the two ends. The CDR3 is made up of 16 amino acids. Germline assignment: CDR1 SGDLS and CDR2 YYNGEE.

This clonotype occurred a few times. The rearrangement links TRBV4-2 to TRBJ2-3; 9 nucleotides match TRBD1. This CDR3 comprises 16 residues. Germline loops: CDR1 LGHNA, CDR2 YNFKEQ. Losses at the gene ends were 1 base for V and 4 bases for J; bases not matched to a gene: 6. Here the CDR3 DNA reads TGTGCCAGCAGCCAAGTAGCCGACAGGGGGGCAGATACGCAGTATTTT. Protein sequence: CASSQVADRGADTQYF.

The genes are TRBV20-1 and TRBJ1-5, with D unresolved. The CDR3 covers 13 residues. Germline-derived CDR1 and CDR2 are DFQATT and SNEGSKA (reference sequence). The germline V and J ends were trimmed by 2 bases and 4 bases, with 9 bases remaining between them. CDR3 in amino acids: CSARNRPNQPQHF. In DNA form, the CDR3 reads TGCAGTGCTAGAAACCGGCCAAATCAGCCCCAGCATTTT.

V is TRBV2 and J is TRBJ1-2; D is ambiguous. CDR3 length: 15 residues. The germline V gene has CDR1 SNHLY and CDR2 FYNNEI. V lost 0 bases and J lost 6, with 14 bases in between. The CDR3 DNA sequence: TGTGCCAGCAGTGAAGCCAAGACTGCCTCTAATGGCTACACCTTC. This encodes CASSEAKTASNGYTF.

The table lists this clonotype with many counts. This chain links TRBV7-9 with TRBJ1-1; the D gene is possibly TRBD1 (5 bases). The V end lost 5 bases, the J end lost 3 bases, and 13 bases lay between the germline ends. Germline V gene lookup returns CDR1 SEHNR and CDR2 FQNEAQ (reference sequence). The CDR3 contains 14 residues. The CDR3 DNA sequence: TGTGCCAGCAGCCGCCAGGGACTCTACACTGAAGCTTTCTTT. This translates into CASSRQGLYTEAFF.

This clonotype came up a few times. The chain links TRBV4-1 to TRBJ2-4; D call uncertain. The CDR3 length is 13 residues. Germline V gives CDR1 MGHRA, CDR2 YSYEKL. V lost 4 bases and J lost 5, with 9 bases in between. DNA for the CDR3: TGCGCCAGCAGCCGAGGACCGGAAAACATTCAGTACTTC. Translating gives CASSRGPENIQYF.

This clonotype was found a few times. This chain uses TRBV27 with TRBJ2-3, with D possibly TRBD2 on 5 matching bases. CDR3 size: 14 residues. The V and J ends lost 2 bases and 8 bases respectively, with 14 bases between them. Germline assignment: CDR1 MNHEY and CDR2 SMNVEV (reference sequence). This CDR3 is CASSLRTGAGTQYF. In DNA, the CDR3 is TGTGCCAGCAGTTTAAGGACTGGCGCAGGTACGCAGTATTTT.

V usage is TRBV12-3 or TRBV12-4 and J usage is TRBJ1-1; 8 bases agree with TRBD1. The CDR3 spans 14 residues. V dropped 6 bases and J dropped 6; count of bases not matched to a gene: 9. The chain's CDR3 is CASSPRTGRPEAFF. In DNA, the CDR3 is TGTGCCAGCAGCCCTCGGACAGGGCGGCCTGAAGCTTTCTTT.

The chain is built from TRBV15 and TRBJ1-5; TRBD1 is a possible D gene (5 bases). Trimming took 1 base from V and 6 from J, leaving 13 bases between them. Per germline, CDR1 LNHNV and CDR2 YYDKDF (reference sequence). The CDR3 sequence is 15 residues long. CDR3 bases: TGTGCCACCAGCAGAGTTGGGGCAGGGAGTCAGCCCCAGCATTTT. Protein product: CATSRVGAGSQPQHF.

A note on this clonotype: An end of the junction differs from the germline gene, which may be a read error. The genes are TRBV29-1 and TRBJ1-5, with a possible D match to TRBD1 (5 bases). The CDR3 sequence is 14 residues long. Germline V CDR1 and CDR2: SQVTM, ANQGSEA. The CDR3 DNA sequence: TGCGGCGTTGTATTGGGGGGGTCAGATCAGCCCCAGCATTTT. The encoded protein is CGVVLGGSDQPQHF.

The J gene is TRBJ1-1, the V gene TRBV10-3; TRBD1 matches 10 bases. This CDR3 has 14 residues. The trim removed 6 bases at V and 4 bases at J, leaving 5 bases unmatched. Germline V gives CDR1 ENHRY, CDR2 SYGVKD. Written as DNA, the CDR3 is TGTGCCATCAGGTTAGGACAGGGGGGCACTGAAGCTTTCTTT. This encodes CAIRLGQGGTEAFF.

The chain recombines TRBV12-3 or TRBV12-4 with TRBJ2-3, with D perhaps TRBD2 (7 bases). The CDR3 contains 14 residues. V lost 3 bases and J lost 9, with 16 bases in between. The CDR3 reads CASSLGGGERTQYF. CDR3 DNA: TGTGCCAGCAGTTTGGGAGGGGGGGAGAGGACGCAGTATTTT.

This clonotype has just one count. The gene calls are TRBV5-1 and TRBJ2-6, with D uncertain. The CDR3 extends over 15 amino acids. With 5 bases removed from V and 0 bases from J, the gap between germline ends came to 9 bases. Germline-derived CDR1 and CDR2 are SGHRS and YFSETQ. CDR3 residues: CASSSDLSGANVLTF. CDR3 sequence (DNA): TGCGCCAGCAGTTCGGACCTCTCTGGGGCCAACGTCCTGACTTTC.

The CDR3 DNA is TGTGCCAGCAGTGACGACCCTACAGGGTCCTACGAGCAGTACTTC. Protein sequence: CASSDDPTGSYEQYF. The chain uses TRBV25-1 and TRBJ2-7; D is possibly TRBD1 (6 bases). The CDR3 spans 15 residues. CDR1 is MGHDK, CDR2 SYGVNS, per germline. V was cut by 3 bases and J by 1 base, with 13 bases left in between.

The chain links TRBV30 to TRBJ2-6; D is ambiguous. V was pared by 0 bases and J by 4 bases, with 7 bases between. The CDR3 runs 14 residues. Germline CDR1 and CDR2: GTSNPN and SVGIG (reference sequence). CDR3 nucleotides: TGTGCCTGGAGTGTACTGGAGGGGGCCAACGTCCTGACTTTC. As protein: CAWSVLEGANVLTF.

This clonotype was seen only a few times. This chain uses TRBV29-1 with TRBJ2-5, with 7 bases fitting TRBD1. The CDR3 is 13 residues long. Germline V CDR1 and CDR2: SQVTM, ANQGSEA. The ends lost 5 bases at V and 5 bases at J; junction bases unmatched: 8. CDR3: CSVPPTGMETQYF. The CDR3 DNA reads as TGCAGCGTTCCCCCGACAGGGATGGAGACCCAGTACTTC.

This clonotype was seen a single time. V and J are TRBV7-2 and TRBJ2-1, with 8 bases that match TRBD2. V lost 3 bases, J lost 7 bases, and 8 bases stayed unmatched. The length of the CDR3 is 15 residues. CDR1 is SGHTA, CDR2 FQGNSA, per germline. The CDR3 nucleotides are TGTGCCAGCAGCTTTGATCGGGGGGGCGGGAATGAGCAGTTCTTC. This codes for CASSFDRGGGNEQFF.

This clonotype was seen a handful of times. This chain connects TRBV10-1 to TRBJ2-2; possibly TRBD1 for D (6 bases). V lost 8 bases and J 0 bases, leaving 13 bases between the germline ends. The CDR3 has 15 amino acids. Germline V gives CDR1 WNHNN, CDR2 SYGVQD (reference sequence). Written as DNA, the CDR3 is TGCGCCAGCGGAGACGGGACAACGAACACCGGGGAGCTGTTTTTT. The encoded protein is CASGDGTTNTGELFF.

The chain uses TRBV5-1 and TRBJ1-1, with unresolved D. Germline CDR1 SGHRS, CDR2 YFSETQ. Trimming removed 2 bases at V and 10 bases at J, with 12 bases between. This CDR3 comprises 12 residues. The CDR3 DNA reads TGCGCCAGCAGCTTACCTGACGATAGAGCTTTCTTT. Residues: CASSLPDDRAFF.